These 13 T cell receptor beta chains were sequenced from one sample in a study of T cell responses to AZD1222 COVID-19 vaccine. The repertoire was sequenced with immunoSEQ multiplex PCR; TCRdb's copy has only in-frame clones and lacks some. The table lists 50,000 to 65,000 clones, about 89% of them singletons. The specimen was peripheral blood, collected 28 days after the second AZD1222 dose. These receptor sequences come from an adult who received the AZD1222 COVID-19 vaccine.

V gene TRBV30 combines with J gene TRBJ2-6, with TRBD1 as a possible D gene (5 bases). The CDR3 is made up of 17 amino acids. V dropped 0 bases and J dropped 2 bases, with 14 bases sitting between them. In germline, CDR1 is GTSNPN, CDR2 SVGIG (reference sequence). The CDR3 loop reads CAWSVGVVRAGANVLTF. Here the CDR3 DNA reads TGTGCCTGGAGTGTAGGGGTTGTCCGGGCTGGGGCCAACGTCCTGACTTTC.

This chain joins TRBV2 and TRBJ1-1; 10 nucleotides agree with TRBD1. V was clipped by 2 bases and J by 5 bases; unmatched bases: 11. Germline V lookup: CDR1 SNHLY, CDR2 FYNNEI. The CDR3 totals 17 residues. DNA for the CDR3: TGTGCCAGCAGTGAACCCGGGACAGGGGCGTCCGAGACTGAAGCTTTCTTT. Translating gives CASSEPGTGASETEAFF.

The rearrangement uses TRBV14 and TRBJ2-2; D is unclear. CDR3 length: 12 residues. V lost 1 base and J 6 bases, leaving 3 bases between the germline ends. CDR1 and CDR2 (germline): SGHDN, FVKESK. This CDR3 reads CASSQGSGELFF. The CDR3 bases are TGTGCCAGCAGCCAAGGTTCCGGGGAGCTGTTTTTT.

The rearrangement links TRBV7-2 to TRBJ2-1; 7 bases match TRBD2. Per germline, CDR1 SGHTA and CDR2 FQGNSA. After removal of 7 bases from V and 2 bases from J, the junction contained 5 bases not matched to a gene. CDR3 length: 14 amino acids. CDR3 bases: TGTGCCAGCACTTTCGGACTAGCCTACAATGAGCAGTTCTTC. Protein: CASTFGLAYNEQFF.

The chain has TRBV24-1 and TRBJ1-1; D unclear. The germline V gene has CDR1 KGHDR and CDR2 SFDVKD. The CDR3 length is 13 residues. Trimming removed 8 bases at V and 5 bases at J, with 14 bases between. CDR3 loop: CATIGGVGTEAFF. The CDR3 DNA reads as TGTGCCACCATCGGAGGAGTGGGGACTGAAGCTTTCTTT.

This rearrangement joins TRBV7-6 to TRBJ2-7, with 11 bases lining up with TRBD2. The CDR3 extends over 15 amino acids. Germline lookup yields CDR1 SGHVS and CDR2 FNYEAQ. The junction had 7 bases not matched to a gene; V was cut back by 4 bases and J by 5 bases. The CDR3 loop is CASSSWTSGSDEQYF. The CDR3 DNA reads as TGTGCCAGCAGCTCCTGGACTAGCGGGTCTGACGAGCAGTACTTC.

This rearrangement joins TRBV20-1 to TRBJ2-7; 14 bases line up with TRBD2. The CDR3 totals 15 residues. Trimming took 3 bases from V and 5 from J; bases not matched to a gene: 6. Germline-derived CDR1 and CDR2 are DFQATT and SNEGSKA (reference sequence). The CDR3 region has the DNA TGCAGTGCTAGTATAGGGACTAGCGGGAGCCACGAGCAGTACTTC. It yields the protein CSASIGTSGSHEQYF.

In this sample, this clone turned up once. The CDR3 coding sequence is TGCGCCAGCATTCGGACAGGGGGCCGGTACCAAGAGACCCAGTACTTC. It specifies CASIRTGGRYQETQYF. The chain has TRBV5-1 and TRBJ2-5; TRBD1 matches 11 bases. Losses at the gene ends were 6 bases for V and 0 bases for J; bases not matched to a gene: 7. Germline-derived CDR1 and CDR2 are SGHRS and YFSETQ. This CDR3 is built from 16 residues.

CDR3 nucleotide sequence: TGCGCCAGCAGCCAAGGACTAGGGGAATATCAAGAGACCCAGTACTTC. It specifies CASSQGLGEYQETQYF. The V gene is TRBV4-1, the J gene TRBJ2-5; D possibly corresponds to TRBD2 (6 bases). CDR3 length: 16 residues. The V end lost 1 base, the J end lost 2 bases, and 14 bases lay between the germline ends. Germline V gene data show CDR1 as MGHRA and CDR2 as YSYEKL.

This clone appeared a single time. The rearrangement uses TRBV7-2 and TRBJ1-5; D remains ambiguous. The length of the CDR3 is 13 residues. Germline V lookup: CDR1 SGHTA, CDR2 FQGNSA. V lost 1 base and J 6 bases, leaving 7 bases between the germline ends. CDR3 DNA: TGTGCCAGCAGCTTAGTTTTTACTCAGCCCCAGCATTTT. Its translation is CASSLVFTQPQHF.

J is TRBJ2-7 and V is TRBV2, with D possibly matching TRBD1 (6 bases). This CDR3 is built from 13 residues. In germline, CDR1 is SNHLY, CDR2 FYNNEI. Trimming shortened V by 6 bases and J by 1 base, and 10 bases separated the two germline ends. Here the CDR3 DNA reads TGTGCCAGCAGAACAGGGTTTTCCTACGAGCAGTACTTC. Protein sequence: CASRTGFSYEQYF. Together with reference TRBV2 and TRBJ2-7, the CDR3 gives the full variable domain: EPEVTQTPSHQVTQMGQEVILRCVPISNHLYFYWYRQILGQKVEFLVSFYNNEISEKSEIFDDQFSVERPDGSNFTLKIRSTKLEDSAMYFCASRTGFSYEQYFGPGTRLTVT.

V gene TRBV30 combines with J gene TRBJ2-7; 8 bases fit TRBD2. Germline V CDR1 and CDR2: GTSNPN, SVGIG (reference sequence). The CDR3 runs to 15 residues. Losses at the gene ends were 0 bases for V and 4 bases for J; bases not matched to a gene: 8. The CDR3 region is CAWSVKSGRGYEQYF. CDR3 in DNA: TGTGCCTGGAGTGTAAAAAGCGGGAGAGGGTACGAGCAGTACTTC.

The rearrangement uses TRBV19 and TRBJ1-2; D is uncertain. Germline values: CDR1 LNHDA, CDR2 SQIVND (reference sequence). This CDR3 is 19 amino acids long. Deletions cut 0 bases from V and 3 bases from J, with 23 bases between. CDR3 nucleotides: TGTGCCAGTAGTATAGAAGTTGGGGTACAGCGACCAGCGTACTATGGCTACACCTTC. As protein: CASSIEVGVQRPAYYGYTF. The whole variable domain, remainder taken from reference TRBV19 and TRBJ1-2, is DGGITQSPKYLFRKEGQNVTLSCEQNLNHDAMYWYRQDPGQGLRLIYYSQIVNDFQKGDIAEGYSVSREKKESFPLTVTSAQKNPTAFYLCASSIEVGVQRPAYYGYTFGSGTRLTVV.